This T cell receptor beta chain was found in a study of blood T cell repertoires in COVID-19. At the level of the study: Both acute and convalescent COVID-19 samples were obtained from the United States, Italy and Spain. T cells, B-cell-depleted T cells, or PBMCs provided the cDNA or gDNA that served as material.

The germline CDR1 and CDR2 sequences are SQVTM and ANQGSEA. The ends were cut back, 5 bases at V and 4 bases at J, with 11 bases in the middle. This CDR3 has 12 amino acids. Authors' methods: Estimated nucleated cell counts came from reference gene primer amplification. Produced via immunoSEQ multiplex PCR; TCRdb's table is partial and in-frame only. Clone size and the V and J calls come from that table; the DNA yielded D and trimming. In the table there are about 150,000 clones, 80% of which are singletons. The sequence was obtained from a man between 60 and 75 years old with active or convalescent COVID-19. The rearrangement uses TRBV29-1 and TRBJ1-1, with a possible D match to TRBD1 (5 bases). The sequenced material came from peripheral blood. Written as DNA, the CDR3 is TGCAGCGTTTATCCAGGGTCCACTGAAGCTTTCTTT. Its protein product is CSVYPGSTEAFF.